A single sample gave rise to the 6 T cell receptor beta chains below, sequenced in a study of blood T cell repertoires in COVID-19. Repertoires were generated with immunoSEQ multiplex PCR, while TCRdb's copy carries only in-frame clones and drops some. The data show a few hundred thousand clones, 75% to 90% seen once. The sample taken for sequencing was PBMCs or T cells enriched from blood (not recorded which). All receptors derive from a woman in her twenties or thirties who had been exposed to COVID-19.

The CDR3 region has the DNA TGCGCCAGCAGCCAAGGAGACACTGATGGGTATGGCTACACCTTC. Protein product: CASSQGDTDGYGYTF. The chain uses TRBV4-1 and TRBJ1-2; D unresolved. Germline V gene data show CDR1 as MGHRA and CDR2 as YSYEKL. This CDR3 region has 15 residues. V was clipped by 1 base and J by 5 bases, with 14 bases between them.

V and J are TRBV7-5 and TRBJ1-6. TRBV7-5 counts as a pseudogene. The CDR3 spans 10 residues. The CDR3 DNA is TGTGCCAGAGCACGGTCACCCCTCCACTTT. It yields the protein CARARSPLHF.

The rearrangement joins TRBV13 to TRBJ1-1; D is perhaps TRBD1 (5 bases). CDR1 is PRHDT and CDR2 is FYEKMQ in the germline V gene (reference sequence). CDR3 length: 12 residues. V was trimmed by 4 bases and J by 4 bases, leaving 7 bases between them. The CDR3 sequence: CASSWGLTEAFF. CDR3 nucleotide sequence: TGTGCCAGCAGCTGGGGACTCACTGAAGCTTTCTTT.

The rearrangement joins TRBV5-1 to TRBJ1-1, with TRBD1 matching 7 bases. V gave up 2 bases and J gave up 4 bases; unmatched junction bases: 2. Germline-derived CDR1 and CDR2 are SGHRS and YFSETQ. The CDR3 is 13 residues long. The CDR3 here is CASSFPGGTEAFF. The CDR3 DNA sequence: TGCGCCAGCAGCTTCCCAGGGGGCACTGAAGCTTTCTTT.

The chain employs TRBV6-5 and TRBJ2-7; the D gene is possibly TRBD2 (6 bases). V shed 5 bases and J shed 8 bases, with 10 bases lying between them. CDR3 size: 11 residues. Germline-derived CDR1 and CDR2 are MNHEY and SVGAGI. The CDR3 here is CASSRLVKQYF. In DNA form, the CDR3 reads TGTGCCAGCAGTCGACTAGTAAAGCAGTACTTC.

This clone was picked up one time. The rearrangement uses TRBV5-8 and TRBJ2-7; TRBD1 might be the D (6 bases). Trimming cost V 7 bases and J 4 bases, with 18 bases left between them. Germline CDR1 SGHTS, CDR2 YDEGEE. CDR3 length equals 14 residues. Here the CDR3 DNA reads TGTGCCAGCTCCCCGGGGACACTACGTTACGAGCAGTACTTC. The encoded protein is CASSPGTLRYEQYF.